What follows are 18 T cell receptor beta chains derived from one specimen sequenced in a study of long-term antiretroviral therapy in people with HIV. With survey level as its setting, the immunoSEQ assay was v3.0. TCRdb keeps only in-frame clones here, not all; method: immunoSEQ multiplex PCR. The data show around 30,000 clones, around nine tenths seen once. Sequencing used unsorted PBMCs, obtained 1.1 years after starting antiretroviral therapy. The receptors here all came from a man between 18 and 29 years old with HIV.

The chain combines TRBV27 with TRBJ1-2; D is unclear. This CDR3 is built from 13 residues. Trimming removed 3 bases from V and 1 base from J, with 6 bases in between. CDR1 and CDR2 (germline): MNHEY, SMNVEV (reference sequence). CDR3 in amino acids: CASSFSVNYGYTF. CDR3 nucleotide sequence: TGTGCCAGCAGTTTCTCAGTTAACTATGGCTACACCTTC.

This rearrangement joins TRBV5-6 to TRBJ1-2; 9 bases align to TRBD1. The CDR3 spans 13 residues. In germline, CDR1 is SGHDT, CDR2 YYEEEE. Losses at the gene ends were 2 bases for V and 10 bases for J; bases not matched to a gene: 6. The CDR3 spells CASSFRDRDDYTF. The CDR3 DNA reads TGTGCCAGCAGCTTCCGGGACAGGGATGACTACACCTTC.

The chain recombines TRBV4-1 with TRBJ2-1, with D unresolved. V was clipped by 0 bases and J by 8 bases, with 8 bases between them. Per germline, CDR1 MGHRA and CDR2 YSYEKL. The CDR3 has 13 amino acids. Here the CDR3 reads CASSQDAMDEQFF. CDR3 nucleotide sequence: TGCGCCAGCAGCCAAGATGCCATGGATGAGCAGTTCTTC.

The genes are TRBV19 and TRBJ2-2; 10 bases are a match to TRBD2. V trimming: 5 bases; J trimming: 4 bases; junction bases outside the gene matches: 13. The germline V gene encodes CDR1 LNHDA and CDR2 SQIVND (reference sequence). CDR3 length: 18 amino acids. The CDR3 reads CASSVFGLAELSTGELFF. CDR3 bases: TGTGCCAGTAGTGTTTTTGGACTAGCGGAACTGTCCACCGGGGAGCTGTTTTTT.

The V and J genes are TRBV6-5 and TRBJ1-1, with D tentatively TRBD1 (5 bases). The CDR3 extends over 14 amino acids. From germline, CDR1 is MNHEY and CDR2 SVGAGI. V was cut by 6 bases and J by 2 bases, with 13 bases left in between. This chain's CDR3 is CASRVQGINTEAFF. The CDR3 nucleotides are TGTGCCAGCAGGGTCCAGGGAATTAACACTGAAGCTTTCTTT.

The chain has TRBV6-6 and TRBJ1-3, with D unresolved. V was shortened by 6 bases and J by 1 base, with 7 bases between the two germline ends. From germline, CDR1 is MNHNY and CDR2 SVGAGI (reference sequence). The CDR3 loop spans 13 amino acids. The CDR3 protein is CASRSESGNTIYF. In DNA form, the CDR3 reads TGTGCCAGCAGATCAGAATCTGGAAACACCATATATTTT.

This clone was seen only once. This chain connects TRBV19 to TRBJ2-7; D might be TRBD2 (5 bases). This CDR3 region has 16 residues. Trimming removed 1 base at V and 0 bases at J, with 13 bases between. From germline, CDR1 is LNHDA and CDR2 SQIVND (reference sequence). The CDR3 sequence is CASSIALGEVSYEQYF. The CDR3 nucleotides are TGTGCCAGTAGTATAGCGCTGGGAGAAGTCTCCTACGAGCAGTACTTC.

This clone was detected once. The genes are TRBV9 and TRBJ2-7, with 10 bases lining up with TRBD2. After removal of 4 bases from V and 2 bases from J, the junction contained 3 bases not matched to a gene. Per the germline V gene, CDR1 is SGDLS and CDR2 is YYNGEE. CDR3 length equals 14 residues. The CDR3 here is CASSHSGGAYEQYF. The CDR3, as DNA: TGTGCCAGCAGCCACAGCGGGGGGGCCTACGAGCAGTACTTC.

The CDR3 DNA reads TGTGCCAGCAGCTTAACTGCCAGCAGGGCTAGAAACTATGGCTACACCTTC. Translation gives CASSLTASRARNYGYTF. The chain carries TRBV7-8 and TRBJ1-2; perhaps TRBD1 as D (5 bases). CDR3 length: 17 residues. From germline, CDR1 is SGHVS and CDR2 FQNEAQ. Trimming removed 2 bases at V and 2 bases at J, with 18 bases between.

The chain uses TRBV7-8 and TRBJ2-2, with D perhaps TRBD1 (5 bases). CDR1 SGHVS and CDR2 FQNEAQ come from the germline V gene. The CDR3 covers 14 residues. Trimming pared 2 bases from V and 4 bases from J, leaving 8 bases between. CDR3 in amino acids: CASSLYDSTGELFF. The DNA of the CDR3 is TGTGCCAGCAGCTTATACGACAGCACCGGGGAGCTGTTTTTT.

The rearrangement uses TRBV7-9 and TRBJ1-1; 9 nucleotides agree with TRBD1. The CDR3 contains 16 residues. The junction had 17 bases not matched to a gene; V was cut back by 5 bases and J by 10 bases. Germline CDR1 SEHNR, CDR2 FQNEAQ (reference sequence). The CDR3 DNA reads as TGTGCCAGCAGCAACCGCGGGACAGGGTATACAAACGGAGCTTTCTTT. As protein: CASSNRGTGYTNGAFF.

The rearrangement uses TRBV11-2 and TRBJ2-2, with D hard to call. The CDR3 length is 15 residues. The V gene lost 4 bases and the J gene lost 5 bases, with 14 bases spanning the gap. Germline V lookup: CDR1 SGHAT, CDR2 FQNNGV. In nucleotides, the CDR3 is TGTGCCAGCAGCTCCCGGGCCATCTTTACCGGGGAGCTGTTTTTT. Translation gives CASSSRAIFTGELFF.

The J gene is TRBJ1-6, the V gene TRBV5-6; D might be TRBD1 (6 bases). V was trimmed by 0 bases and J by 11 bases, leaving 15 bases between them. This CDR3 region has 15 residues. The germline gives CDR1 SGHDT, CDR2 YYEEEE. This CDR3 is CASSLDGGRGTPLHF. For the CDR3, the DNA is TGTGCCAGCAGCTTGGATGGGGGGCGCGGGACACCCCTCCACTTT.

In its sample, this clone was seen once. The rearrangement links TRBV7-9 to TRBJ2-1; D gene ambiguous. Per the germline V gene, CDR1 is SEHNR and CDR2 is FQNEAQ (reference sequence). The length of the CDR3 is 16 residues. V dropped 5 bases and J dropped 2 bases, with 16 bases sitting between them. DNA for the CDR3: TGTGCCAGCAGCCTGCAAAAGGGATGGCCCTACAATGAGCAGTTCTTC. Translated: CASSLQKGWPYNEQFF.

In its sample, this clone was seen once. The rearrangement links TRBV13 to TRBJ2-1; perhaps TRBD1 as D (5 bases). V was pared by 0 bases and J by 13 bases, with 7 bases between. Germline V gene sequence: CDR1 PRHDT, CDR2 FYEKMQ (reference sequence). The CDR3 spans 11 residues. CDR3 amino acids: CASSLGQAQFF. CDR3 DNA sequence: TGTGCCAGCAGCTTAGGACAGGCTCAGTTCTTC.

This sequence joins TRBV5-1 and TRBJ2-3; 11 bases align to TRBD1. This CDR3 spans 16 amino acids. Germline V lookup: CDR1 SGHRS, CDR2 YFSETQ. After removal of 0 bases from V and 3 bases from J, the junction contained 3 bases not matched to a gene. The CDR3 DNA sequence: TGCGCCAGCAGCTTGGGGGACAGGGGGAGTACAGATACGCAGTATTTT. Translation gives CASSLGDRGSTDTQYF.

The chain combines TRBV6-1 with TRBJ2-3; 11 bases are a match to TRBD2. With 3 bases clipped from V and 3 bases from J, the junction kept 5 bases outside the gene matches. Germline CDR1 reads MNHNS; CDR2 reads SASEGT. This CDR3 is built from 16 residues. The CDR3 loop reads CASSDPSGGRTDTQYF. Here the CDR3 DNA reads TGTGCCAGCAGTGACCCTAGCGGGGGGCGAACAGATACGCAGTATTTT.

This chain uses TRBV6-1 with TRBJ1-2, with 10 nucleotides matching TRBD1. The germline V gene encodes CDR1 MNHNS and CDR2 SASEGT. The CDR3 is 18 amino acids. Trimming at V came to 0 bases and at J to 5 bases, leaving 12 bases not matched to a gene. In DNA form, the CDR3 reads TGTGCCAGCAGTGAAGCGAAATCGACAGGGGGCTACGGATATGGCTACACCTTC. This sequence encodes CASSEAKSTGGYGYGYTF.